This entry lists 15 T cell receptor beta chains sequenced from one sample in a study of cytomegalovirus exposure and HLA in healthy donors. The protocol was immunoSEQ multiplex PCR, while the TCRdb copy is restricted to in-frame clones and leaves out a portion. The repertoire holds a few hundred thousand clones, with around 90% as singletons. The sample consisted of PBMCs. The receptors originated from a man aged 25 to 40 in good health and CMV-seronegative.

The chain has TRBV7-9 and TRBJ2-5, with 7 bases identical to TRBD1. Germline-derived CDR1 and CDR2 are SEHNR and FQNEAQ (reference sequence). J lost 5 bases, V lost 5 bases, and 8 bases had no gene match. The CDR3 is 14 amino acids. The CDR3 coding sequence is TGTGCCAGCAGCCCGGGACAGTACTTGGAGACCCAGTACTTC. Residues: CASSPGQYLETQYF.

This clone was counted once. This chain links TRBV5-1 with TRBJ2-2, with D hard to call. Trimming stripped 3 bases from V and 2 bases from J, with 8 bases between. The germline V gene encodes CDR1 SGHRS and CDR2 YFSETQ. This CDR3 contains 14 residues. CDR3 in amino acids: CASSYYTNTGELFF. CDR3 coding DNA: TGCGCCAGCAGCTACTACACAAACACCGGGGAGCTGTTTTTT.

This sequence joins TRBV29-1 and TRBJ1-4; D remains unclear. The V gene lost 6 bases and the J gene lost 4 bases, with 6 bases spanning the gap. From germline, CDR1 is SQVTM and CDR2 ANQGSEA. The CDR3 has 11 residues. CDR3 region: CSVTRNEKLFF. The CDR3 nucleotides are TGCAGCGTGACACGTAATGAAAAACTGTTTTTT.

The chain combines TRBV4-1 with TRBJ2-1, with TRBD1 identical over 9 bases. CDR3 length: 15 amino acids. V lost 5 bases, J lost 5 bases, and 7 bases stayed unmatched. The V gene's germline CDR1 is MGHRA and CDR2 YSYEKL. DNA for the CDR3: TGCGCCAGCAGCAGCTCCGGGACAGGGCACAATGAGCAGTTCTTC. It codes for CASSSSGTGHNEQFF.

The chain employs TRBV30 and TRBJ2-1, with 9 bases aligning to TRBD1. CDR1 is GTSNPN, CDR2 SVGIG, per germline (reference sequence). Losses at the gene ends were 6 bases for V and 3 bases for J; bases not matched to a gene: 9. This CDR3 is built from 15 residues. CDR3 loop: CACLGTGRIYNEQFF. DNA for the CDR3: TGTGCCTGCCTTGGGACAGGGAGGATCTACAATGAGCAGTTCTTC.

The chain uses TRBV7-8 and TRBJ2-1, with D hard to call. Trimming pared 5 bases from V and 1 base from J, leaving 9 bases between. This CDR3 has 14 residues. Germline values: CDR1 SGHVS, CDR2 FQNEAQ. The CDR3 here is CASSLRTSYNEQFF. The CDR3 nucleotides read TGTGCCAGCAGCCTCCGAACTTCCTACAATGAGCAGTTCTTC.

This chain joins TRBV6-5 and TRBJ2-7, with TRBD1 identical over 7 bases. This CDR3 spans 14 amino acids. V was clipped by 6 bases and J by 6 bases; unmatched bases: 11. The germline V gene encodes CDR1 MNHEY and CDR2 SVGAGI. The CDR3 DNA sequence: TGTGCCAGCAGGATAGGACAGGCCATCCCCGAGCAGTACTTC. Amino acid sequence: CASRIGQAIPEQYF.

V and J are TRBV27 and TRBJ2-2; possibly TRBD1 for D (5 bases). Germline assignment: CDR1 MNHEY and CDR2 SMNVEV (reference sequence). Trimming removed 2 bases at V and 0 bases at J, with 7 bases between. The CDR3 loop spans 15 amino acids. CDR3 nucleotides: TGTGCCAGCAGTTTAGTGGGGCCGAACACCGGGGAGCTGTTTTTT. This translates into CASSLVGPNTGELFF.

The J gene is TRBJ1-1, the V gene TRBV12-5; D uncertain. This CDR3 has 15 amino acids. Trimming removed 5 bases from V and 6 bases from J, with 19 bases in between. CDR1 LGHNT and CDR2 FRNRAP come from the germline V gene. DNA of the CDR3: TGTGCTAGTGGTCGAGAGGCTGGAGGCAATCCTGAAGCTTTCTTT. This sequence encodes CASGREAGGNPEAFF.

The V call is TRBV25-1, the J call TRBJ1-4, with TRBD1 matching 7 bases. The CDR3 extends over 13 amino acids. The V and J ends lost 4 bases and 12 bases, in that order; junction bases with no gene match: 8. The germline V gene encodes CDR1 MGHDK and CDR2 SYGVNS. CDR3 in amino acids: CASSGINRGELFF. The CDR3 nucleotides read TGTGCCAGCAGTGGGATAAACAGGGGAGAACTGTTTTTT. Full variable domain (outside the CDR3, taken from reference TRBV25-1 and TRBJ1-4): EADIYQTPRYLVIGTGKKITLECSQTMGHDKMYWYQQDPGMELHLIHYSYGVNSTEKGDLSSESTVSRIRTEHFPLTLESARPSHTSQYLCASSGINRGELFFGSGTQLSVL.

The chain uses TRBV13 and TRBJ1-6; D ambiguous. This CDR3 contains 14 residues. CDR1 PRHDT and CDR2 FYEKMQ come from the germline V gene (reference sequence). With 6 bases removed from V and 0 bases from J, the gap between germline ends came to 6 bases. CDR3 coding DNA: TGTGCCAGCAGAGCTAGCTCCTATAATTCACCCCTCCACTTT. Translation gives CASRASSYNSPLHF.

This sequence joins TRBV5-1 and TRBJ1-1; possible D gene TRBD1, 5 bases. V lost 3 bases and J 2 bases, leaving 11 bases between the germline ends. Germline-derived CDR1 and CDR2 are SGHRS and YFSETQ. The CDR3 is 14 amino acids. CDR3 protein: CASSSQAPNTEAFF. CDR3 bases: TGCGCCAGCAGCTCACAGGCCCCTAACACTGAAGCTTTCTTT.

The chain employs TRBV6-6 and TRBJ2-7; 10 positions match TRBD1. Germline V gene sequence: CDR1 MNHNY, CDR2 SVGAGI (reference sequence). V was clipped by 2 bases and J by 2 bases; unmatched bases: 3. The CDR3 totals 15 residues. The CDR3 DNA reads TGTGCCAGCAGTTACCCCGGGACAGGGGCCTACGAGCAGTACTTC. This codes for CASSYPGTGAYEQYF.

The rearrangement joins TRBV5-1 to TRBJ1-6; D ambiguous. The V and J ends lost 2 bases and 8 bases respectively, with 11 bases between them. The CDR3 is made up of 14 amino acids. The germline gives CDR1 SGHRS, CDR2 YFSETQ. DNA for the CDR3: TGCGCCAGCAGCTTTCTCTCTGCGGATTCACCCCTCCACTTT. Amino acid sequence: CASSFLSADSPLHF.

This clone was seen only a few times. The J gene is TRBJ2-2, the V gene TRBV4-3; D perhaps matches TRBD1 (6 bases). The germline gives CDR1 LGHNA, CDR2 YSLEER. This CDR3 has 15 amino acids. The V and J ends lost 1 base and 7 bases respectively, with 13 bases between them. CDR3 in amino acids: CASSQVETGSGELFF. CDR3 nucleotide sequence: TGCGCCAGCAGCCAAGTAGAGACAGGCAGCGGGGAGCTGTTTTTT.